These T cell receptor beta chains were read from a single sample in a study of regulatory T cells in long-lasting Graves disease. MiXCR, applied by TCRdb to the multiplex PCR reads, yields one record per CDR3 protein. The sample shows roughly 410,000 distinct CDR3 sequences, 15% of them seen only once. The same specimen was also included in a second study, on T cells in Graves' hyperthyroidism and ophthalmopathy.

The sample here was peripheral blood mononuclear cells (PBMCs), taken at new diagnosis, from a patient treated with antithyroid drugs. These receptors were taken from a woman aged 40 to 55 with Graves disease. Each CDR3 is given with its conserved first and last residue. A D gene is named only where the DNA matches it firmly. Clone size is shown for a subset of rows, as once, few, many or a class of expanded clone.

clone size,J gene,D gene,V gene,CDR3 protein,CDR3 DNA
NA,TRBJ2-1,TRBD2,TRBV20-1,CSARDFTGLESNEQFF,TGCAGTGCTAGAGATTTTACGGGACTAGAGAGCAATGAGCAGTTCTTC
few,TRBJ2-5,TRBD1,TRBV6-1,CASRTRTGGEETQYF,TGTGCCAGCAGGACACGGACAGGGGGCGAAGAGACCCAGTACTTC
many,TRBJ2-5,NA,TRBV7-2,CASSRIETQYF,TGTGCCAGCAGCCGGATTGAGACCCAGTACTTC
NA,TRBJ1-1,TRBD1,TRBV19,CASSGTTGGTEAFF,TGTGCCAGTAGTGGGACGACAGGGGGCACTGAAGCTTTCTTT
many,TRBJ1-4,NA,TRBV6-2/TRBV6-3,CASSSLDGEKLFF,TGTGCCAGCAGCTCTCTCGATGGTGAAAAACTGTTTTTT
many,TRBJ1-1,NA,TRBV6-5,CASSYHEEVNTEAFF,TGTGCCAGCAGTTACCACGAAGAGGTGAACACTGAAGCTTTCTTT
many,TRBJ2-7,NA,TRBV27,CASSLGRFYEQYF,TGTGCCAGCAGTTTAGGACGGTTCTACGAGCAGTACTTC
many,TRBJ1-2,NA,TRBV12-3/TRBV12-4,CASSKTVVYGYTF,TGTGCCAGCAGTAAGACAGTTGTCTATGGCTACACCTTC
NA,TRBJ1-2,NA,TRBV12-3/TRBV12-4,CASSPATGYGYTF,TGTGCCAGCAGTCCGGCGACAGGATATGGCTACACCTTC
many,TRBJ2-7,NA,TRBV20-1,CSARDLQGNEQYF,TGCAGTGCTAGAGATCTACAGGGAAACGAGCAGTACTTC
NA,TRBJ2-7,NA,TRBV3-1,CGSSQDRAQEDEQCF,TGTGGCAGCAGCCAAGACCGGGCCCAGGAGGACGAGCAGTGCTTC
NA,TRBJ2-7,NA,TRBV6-1,CASEGDTHYEQYF,TGTGCCAGTGAAGGGGACACCCACTACGAGCAGTACTTC
few,TRBJ2-6,NA,TRBV29-1,CSVGQHSGANVLTF,TGCAGCGTTGGACAGCACTCTGGGGCCAACGTCCTGACTTTC
few,TRBJ2-1,NA,TRBV20-1,CSAREPTWYEQFF,TGCAGTGCTAGAGAGCCTACGTGGTATGAGCAGTTCTTC
many,TRBJ1-5,NA,TRBV19,CASRDRNQPQHF,TGTGCCAGTAGAGACAGAAATCAGCCCCAGCATTTT
NA,TRBJ2-7,TRBD2,TRBV20-1,CSARSPDGLAGGSSYEQYF,TGCAGTGCTAGATCCCCTGATGGGCTAGCGGGAGGGTCATCCTACGAGCAGTACTTC
many,TRBJ2-1,TRBD1,TRBV14,CASSQETGQPSYNEQFF,TGTGCCAGCAGCCAGGAGACGGGACAGCCTTCCTACAATGAGCAGTTCTTC
NA,TRBJ2-1,NA,TRBV11-1,CASSWQDINEQFF,TGTGCCAGCAGCTGGCAGGATATCAATGAGCAGTTCTTC
few,TRBJ2-7,NA,TRBV5-6,CASSVRSRSYEQYF,TGTGCCAGCAGCGTCCGATCGCGGTCCTACGAGCAGTACTTC
few,TRBJ2-1,TRBD2,TRBV14,CASSQQQLAGGGQFF,TGTGCCAGCAGCCAACAACAGCTAGCGGGTGGTGGGCAGTTCTTC
few,TRBJ1-1,NA,TRBV13,CASSSNLQANTEAFF,TGTGCCAGCAGCTCCAACCTCCAAGCGAACACTGAAGCTTTCTTT
many,TRBJ2-2,TRBD2,TRBV12-3/TRBV12-4,CASSLEGTIGELFF,TGTGCCAGCAGCCTCGAAGGGACTATCGGGGAGCTGTTTTTT
NA,TRBJ2-1,NA,TRBV9,CASSPGSNYNEQFF,TGTGCCAGCAGCCCCGGGAGTAATTACAATGAGCAGTTCTTC
many,TRBJ2-7,TRBD1,TRBV28,CASRYTGTGAEQYF,TGTGCCAGCCGATACACCGGGACAGGGGCCGAGCAGTACTTC
NA,TRBJ2-1,NA,TRBV6-2/TRBV6-3,CASCPAGPYNEQFF,TGTGCCAGCTGCCCCGCGGGACCTTACAATGAGCAGTTCTTC
NA,TRBJ2-3,NA,TRBV30,CAWSGADTQYF,TGTGCCTGGAGTGGAGCGGATACGCAGTATTTT
many,TRBJ1-1,NA,TRBV5-1,CASSLAADNTEAFF,TGCGCCAGCAGCTTGGCGGCGGACAACACTGAAGCTTTCTTT